This section outlines one T cell receptor beta chain sequence together with its context. What it binds is not known. The sample comes from a study of T cells in Graves' hyperthyroidism and ophthalmopathy. Study results and caveats: Ophthalmopathy was separated from stable hyperthyroidism by a 13 V-J model. Median prediction lead before ophthalmopathy onset was 6 to 8 months with the model.

Uncontrolled infections, other autoimmune diseases, pregnancy or lactation led to exclusion of patients. Amplification targeted TCR beta CDR3 regions from RNA transcripts. TCR CDR3 underwent first-round RT-PCR with the HTBI primer set. Each CDR3 protein is one row after TCRdb ran MiXCR on the multiplex PCR reads. This sample carries approximately 600,000 distinct CDR3 sequences, about 15% of them seen once, and the ten largest clones take 3.5% to 4.5%. Germline values: CDR1 SQVTM, CDR2 ANQGSEA. The CDR3 spans 12 residues. V was pared by 8 bases and J by 0 bases, with 11 bases between. The chain carries TRBV29-1 and TRBJ2-7; the D gene could be TRBD1 or TRBD2 (5 bases each). The receptor was derived from a woman aged 40 to 50 with Graves' ophthalmopathy. Input material: blood. The CDR3 DNA reads as TGCAGCTTGGGACCTAGCTCCTACGAGCAGTACTTC. It encodes CSLGPSSYEQYF.